This T cell receptor beta chain derives from a study of T cell repertoires in cytomegalovirus infection. Across the study: Shared public TCR beta signatures pointed to both CMV infection and a matching HLA type. Findings and limits, study-wide: Carriage of CMV together with the relevant HLA was identifiable through cumulative public TCR beta family frequency. CMV-specific HLA-C-restricted TCR beta clonotypes dominated the ex vivo response.

TCRdb reanalysed the reads using MiXCR and keeps one entry per CDR3 protein. Of just over 300,000 distinct CDR3 sequences in the sample, roughly a sixth were seen once. This clonotype was found a few times. Its antigen remains unknown. The sequence came from a human donor in good health (CMV status not recorded). Some clones in this sample may be carry-over from other donors' samples. The sequenced material came from PBMCs.

CDR3 loop: CATSDPGTNEQFF. CDR3 coding DNA: TGTGCCACCAGTGACCCTGGCACCAATGAGCAGTTCTTC. The chain combines TRBV24-1 with TRBJ2-1; no clear D. V lost 4 bases to trimming and J lost 6 bases, with 9 bases between them. The germline V gene encodes CDR1 KGHDR and CDR2 SFDVKD. The CDR3 spans 13 residues.